This T cell receptor (beta chain) emerged from a study of T-cell memory formation after mild COVID-19. Findings and caveats of the study: Confirmation was lacking for SARS-CoV-2 specificity of second-wave clones that peaked on day 37. Within pre-infection memory, some responding clones were found, suggesting cross-reactive memory joined.

Trimming cost V 6 bases and J 11 bases, with 16 bases left between them. The CDR3 spans 12 residues. The germline gives CDR1 MNHNS, CDR2 SASEGT. Using its own MiXCR run on the 5' RACE reads, TCRdb lists one record per CDR3 protein. Of some 130,000 distinct CDR3 sequences in the sample, over 15% were seen once. This clonotype was found a few times. What it binds is not known. The chain is built from TRBV6-1 and TRBJ1-1; D might be TRBD1 (5 bases). Sequencing was performed on PBMCs or a T cell subset sorted from them (not recorded which). This clonotype was sampled from a man younger than 30 who had mild COVID-19 (a few samples of this study predate the infection). Cell type and time point are not known. The CDR3 DNA reads as TGTGCCAGCAGCAATGTCTGGGGCTCGGCTTTCTTT. As protein: CASSNVWGSAFF.